This TCR beta chain emerged from a study of OX40 agonist ivuxolimab in advanced cancers. Study at large: The patients got ivuxolimab, which is an agonistic anti-OX40 (CD134) antibody. Study outcomes and limitations: Researchers did not establish what antigens the expanded peripheral T cells target. In the 0.1 to 3.0 mg/kg range, CD4+ and CD8+ blood T cells had expanded clonally by week 6.

Clones were sequenced by immunoSEQ multiplex PCR, and TCRdb holds only the in-frame ones, with some missing. The table records approximately 100,000 clones, under 85% of them present only once. Per the germline V gene, CDR1 is SNHLY and CDR2 is FYNNEI. This CDR3 has 11 amino acids. Trimming stripped 8 bases from V and 3 bases from J, with 8 bases between. This clone was counted only a few times. The antigen is not known. The receptor's source is an adult with an advanced solid tumor such as melanoma, head and neck, liver or kidney cancer. This specimen consisted of CD4+ or CD8+ T cells sorted from blood, obtained in a trial of the OX40 agonist ivuxolimab. The chain recombines TRBV2 with TRBJ2-7; D ambiguous. The CDR3 loop is CASGGDYEQYF. In DNA, the CDR3 is TGTGCCAGCGGCGGAGACTACGAGCAGTACTTC. Supplemented by reference TRBV2 and TRBJ2-7, the full variable domain reads EPEVTQTPSHQVTQMGQEVILRCVPISNHLYFYWYRQILGQKVEFLVSFYNNEISEKSEIFDDQFSVERPDGSNFTLKIRSTKLEDSAMYFCASGGDYEQYFGPGTRLTVT.